The present TCR beta chain was sequenced within a study of cytomegalovirus exposure and HLA in healthy donors. Study-level findings and limits: In a later analysis, parvovirus B19, influenza, CMV and Epstein-Barr virus appeared linked to several top co-occurrence clusters. 87-base-pair reads could not separate some V segments, including TRBV6-2 and TRBV6-3. TCR beta sequences reportedly predicted most subjects' HLA-A and HLA-B alleles accurately.

Primers included in the PCR were 60 Vbeta and 13 Jbeta primers. This table comes from immunoSEQ multiplex PCR, and its TCRdb copy is limited to in-frame clones, with some not included. Among around 130,000 clones listed, 75% were seen once. This CDR3 spans 15 amino acids. Per germline, CDR1 KGHSH and CDR2 LQKENI. Trimming took off 5 bases at V and 3 bases at J, with 16 bases between the two ends. This clone has only a few counts. Its antigen is unidentified. The sequenced material came from PBMCs. The receptor was derived from a woman aged 35 to 49 in good health and CMV-seropositive. The chain combines TRBV18 with TRBJ1-2, with a weak D call TRBD1 (6 bases). The CDR3 protein is CASSETGNDYYGYTF. CDR3 sequence (DNA): TGTGCCAGCTCAGAGACAGGAAATGATTACTATGGCTACACCTTC.